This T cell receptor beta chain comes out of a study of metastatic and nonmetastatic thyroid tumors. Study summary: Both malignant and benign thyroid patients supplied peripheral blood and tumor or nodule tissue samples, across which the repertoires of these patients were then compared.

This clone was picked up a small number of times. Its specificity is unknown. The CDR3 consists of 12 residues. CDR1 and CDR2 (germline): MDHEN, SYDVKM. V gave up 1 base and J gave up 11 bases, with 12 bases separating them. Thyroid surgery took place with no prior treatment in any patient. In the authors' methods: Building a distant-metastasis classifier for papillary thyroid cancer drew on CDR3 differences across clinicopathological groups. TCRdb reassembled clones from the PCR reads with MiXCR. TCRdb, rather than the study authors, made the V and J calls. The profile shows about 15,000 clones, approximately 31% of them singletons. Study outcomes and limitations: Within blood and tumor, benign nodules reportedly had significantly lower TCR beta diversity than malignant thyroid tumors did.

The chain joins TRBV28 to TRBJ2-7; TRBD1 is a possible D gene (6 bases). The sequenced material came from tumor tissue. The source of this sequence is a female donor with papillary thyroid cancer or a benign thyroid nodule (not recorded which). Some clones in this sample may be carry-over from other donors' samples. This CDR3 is CASSLLSGGKYF. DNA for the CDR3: TGTGCCAGCAGTTTATTGTCTGGGGGCAAGTACTTC. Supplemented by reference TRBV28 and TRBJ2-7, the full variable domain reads DVKVTQSSRYLVKRTGEKVFLECVQDMDHENMFWYRQDPGLGLRLIYFSYDVKMKEKGDIPEGYSVSREKKERFSLILESASTNQTSMYLCASSLLSGGKYFGPGTRLTVT.